This TCR beta chain appears in the sequencing data of a study of T cell changes during pregnancy in multiple sclerosis. CDR1 is SGDLS, CDR2 YYNGEE, per germline. V lost 3 bases and J lost 5, with 24 bases in between. This CDR3 comprises 18 residues. Libraries were prepared by immunoSEQ multiplex PCR; TCRdb keeps only in-frame clonotypes and omits some of them. In the table there are around 32,000 clones, roughly 89% of which are singletons. Sequencing used CD8+ T cells from peripheral blood mononuclear cells, obtained in the second trimester of pregnancy. This receptor was taken from a female donor in good health, enrolled as a control in a pregnancy study. This chain uses TRBV9 with TRBJ2-1, with a possible D match to TRBD1 (6 bases). CDR3 sequence reads: CASSEPFGQGYTDNEQFF. The DNA of the CDR3 is TGTGCCAGCAGCGAGCCCTTTGGGCAGGGGTATACAGACAATGAGCAGTTCTTC.